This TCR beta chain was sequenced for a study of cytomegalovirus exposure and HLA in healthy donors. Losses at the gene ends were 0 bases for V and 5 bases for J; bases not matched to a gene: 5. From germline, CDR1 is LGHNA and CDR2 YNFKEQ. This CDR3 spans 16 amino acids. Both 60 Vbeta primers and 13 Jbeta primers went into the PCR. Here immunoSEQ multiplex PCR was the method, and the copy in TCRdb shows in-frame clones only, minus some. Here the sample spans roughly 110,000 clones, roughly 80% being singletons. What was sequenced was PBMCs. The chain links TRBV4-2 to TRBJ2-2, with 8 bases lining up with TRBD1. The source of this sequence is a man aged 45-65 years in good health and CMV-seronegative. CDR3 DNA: TGTGCCAGCAGCCAAGATCCAGGGGGCACAACCGGGGAGCTGTTTTTT. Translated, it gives CASSQDPGGTTGELFF.